A single sample is the source of the 4 T cell receptor beta chains below, sequenced in a study of T cells in Graves' hyperthyroidism and ophthalmopathy. Amplified regions were TCR beta CDR3 sequences from RNA transcripts. With the HTBI primer set, the TCR CDR3 went through a first round of RT-PCR. TCRdb called the multiplex PCR reads again in MiXCR, with one record for every CDR3 protein. The sample contains about 520,000 distinct CDR3 sequences, approximately 24% of which appear only once. The sample comprised blood. Source of these receptors: a woman aged 25 to 45 with Graves' ophthalmopathy.

This clonotype appeared many times. The chain employs TRBV12-3 or TRBV12-4 and TRBJ2-7; D unclear. V shed 5 bases and J shed 6 bases, with 14 bases lying between them. This CDR3 contains 13 residues. The chain's CDR3 is CASSMSLRLEQYF. In DNA, the CDR3 is TGTGCCAGCAGTATGTCCCTTCGGCTCGAGCAGTACTTC.

Many counts were recorded for this clonotype. The rearrangement joins TRBV19 to TRBJ2-5, with no clear D. CDR3 length equals 11 residues. Germline V CDR1 and CDR2: LNHDA, SQIVND (reference sequence). V lost 7 bases and J 4 bases, leaving 7 bases between the germline ends. The CDR3 DNA follows: TGTGCCAGTACCTTGGGAGAGACCCAGTACTTC. Translated: CASTLGETQYF.

This clonotype was detected only a few times. The chain joins TRBV4-1 to TRBJ2-5; D unresolved. CDR3 length equals 13 residues. Trimming pared 2 bases from V and 3 bases from J, leaving 7 bases between. CDR1 and CDR2 from the germline V gene are MGHRA and YSYEKL. CDR3 in DNA: TGCGCCAGCAGCCAAAGAGCAGAAGAGACCCAGTACTTC. Amino acid sequence: CASSQRAEETQYF.

This clonotype came up many times. This chain joins TRBV9 and TRBJ1-1; D not certain. The V end lost 4 bases, the J end lost 0 bases, and 13 bases lay between the germline ends. CDR1 and CDR2 from the germline V gene are SGDLS and YYNGEE. This CDR3 has 15 residues. CDR3 DNA: TGTGCCAGCAGCCCCCTAGTGTCAATGAACACTGAAGCTTTCTTT. It codes for CASSPLVSMNTEAFF.